This entry is about one TCR beta chain. The target of this receptor is not known. It has no much larger one-base neighbor in the sample; base qualities were not kept. The donors were healthy, HIV-negative adults who had no recently reported acute infections or vaccinations. All donors were Caucasian adults living in Nashville, Tennessee, USA. CD4+ T cells were enriched by magnetic negative selection, after which naive cells were positively selected on CD45RA and the negative fraction was taken as the memory subset. Blood was collected by leukapheresis, and PBMCs were isolated by Ficoll-Histopaque density gradient centrifugation and then cryopreserved in liquid nitrogen vapor phase. Purity and quantity of every magnetically sorted T cell population were checked by analytical flow cytometry. Genomic DNA was isolated from each sorted fraction and quantified by UV absorbance on a Nanodrop 2000c. Using the deep immunoSEQ assay, multiplex PCR amplified TCR CDR3 regions from genomic DNA. Genomic DNA extracted from each cell subset was distributed evenly over all wells of several immunoSEQ 96-well plates, and each plate served as one replicate. For sorted subsets, each replicate PCR was loaded with approximately 0.2 ug genomic DNA, equivalent to 25,000 to 30,000 T cell genomes. Purified libraries were measured with a Qubit 3.0 fluorometer, size-checked on a Bioanalyzer 2100, and measured again with the KAPA Library Quantification kit. A separate single-read 150-cycle Illumina NextSeq 550 flow cell was used to sequence each immunoSEQ 96-well plate. On the authors' methods: Because the immunoSEQ output held only junctional sequences and lacked quality scores, the filtering could not match the filtering applied to full-length reads. Sequences were annotated with PyIR, a Python wrapper for IgBLAST v1.9, using IMGT germline references to assign V/J genes and CDR3. Reads were removed for weak V/J assignments (E-value above 1e-6), missing CDR3, stop codons, out-of-frame junctions, or ambiguous translated residues. A V3J clonotype was defined by an identical inferred V gene, J gene, and CDR3 amino acid sequence. To compute the percentage overlap between repertoires, the number of shared unique clonotypes was divided by the size of the smaller repertoire. Repertoire richness was assessed with RTK rarefaction, the Chao1 estimator, and Recon v2.1 estimates of unobserved clonotypes. For all TCRbeta clonotypes obtained by the gDNA method from a few donors, generation probabilities were computed with OLGA. The immuneACCESS repertoire file appears here via TCRdb, limited to in-frame rearrangements. These files lack a portion of the clones; in checked studies, under half of the deficit traces to unresolved V genes, and the cause of the others is not known. The V and J calls and clone size come from that table; D and trimming were worked out from the DNA. This sample has a few million clones in its table, and roughly 93% of those were observed once. About 0.41% of the sample belongs to the ten largest clones.

This sample is part of a study of shared clonotypes between healthy human individuals (TCRdb year 2020). With regard to the full study: The cohort included three men and a couple of women between 18 and 49 years of age. For each donor, CD4 naive and CD4 memory were each given three plates, CD8 naive was given two plates, and CD8 memory was given one plate. Blood TCR repertoires of about five healthy adults were deeply sequenced to estimate repertoire size and the extent of clonotype sharing between individuals. Per donor, leukapheresis produced somewhere between about 0.8 and 9 billion PBMCs. To increase sequencing depth and limit assay-specific biases, different laboratories used diverse techniques to prepare libraries and sequence TCR repertoires. What the work shows at the level of the full study, not this receptor alone: Incomplete sequencing was indicated by rarefaction of sorted-subset datasets, despite the large sequencing depth. Sampling was restricted to blood, and TCR repertoires in tissue are likely to differ from TCR repertoires in blood. Pairwise subsampling indicated that sequencing depth was expected to affect the degree of clonotype sharing among donors. Larger estimated clonotype richness was generally found for naive subsets than for memory subsets. Because the study included a small number of donors, the genetic and exposure-history diversity represented was limited. Compared with non-shared clonotypes, the clonotypes found in all four sorted-subset donors had higher generation probabilities. About 4.5% of naive CD4, 3% to 3.5% of naive CD8, 2% to 2.5% of memory CD4, and around 0.42% of memory CD8 clonotypes were shared across four donors.

For CDR1 and CDR2, the germline V gene (reference sequence) lists LNHDA and SQIVND. Relative to germline, V is 5 bases shorter and J is 2 bases shorter, with 18 bases between their ends. CDR3 length: 17 amino acids, cysteine to phenylalanine. Only the CDR3 part of the read is kept: 51 bases, read in frame from the first base. The receptor chain draws on TRBV19 and TRBJ1-4; no D gene can be assigned with confidence. This TCR came from a man in his late teens or twenties in good health. Some clones in this sample may be carry-over from other donors' samples. Sequencing was carried out using naive CD4+ T cells from PBMCs. The label giving this sample's cell subset or site can be read as: CD45RA+ positively selected. The base sequence is TGTGCCAGTAGTCCTCTTCAGCCTCTCAAGACTAATGAAAAACTGTTTTTT. It encodes CASSPLQPLKTNEKLFF. With the portions outside the CDR3 filled from the reference TRBV19 and TRBJ1-4 genes, the complete variable region becomes DGGITQSPKYLFRKEGQNVTLSCEQNLNHDAMYWYRQDPGQGLRLIYYSQIVNDFQKGDIAEGYSVSREKKESFPLTVTSAQKNPTAFYLCASSPLQPLKTNEKLFFGSGTQLSVL.